Detailed here is one T cell receptor (beta chain). Antigen unknown. Other DNA sequences in the same sample also yield this CDR3. CDR3 length equals 12 residues. The V gene's germline CDR1 is SGHKS and CDR2 YYEKEE (reference sequence). Trimming removed 0 bases from V and 11 bases from J; junction bases left unmatched: 3. These data are taken from a study of cytomegalovirus exposure and HLA in healthy donors. Study-level information: About 85 million unique TCR sequences came from HLA-typed donors in an early release.

Notes on the study in general: One variant, a missense change in DCLRE1C, was linked in a later analysis to TCR beta V- and J-gene trimming.

PCR was performed using 60 Vbeta and 13 Jbeta primers. Produced via immunoSEQ multiplex PCR; TCRdb's table is partial and in-frame only. The sample's table shows fewer than 150,000 clones. The chain joins TRBV5-5 to TRBJ1-1, with 8 nucleotides matching TRBD1. The sequence came from a young man in good health and CMV-seronegative. Sequencing used PBMCs. The CDR3 sequence: CASSLGQGKAFF. In DNA form, the CDR3 reads TGTGCCAGCAGCTTGGGACAGGGGAAGGCTTTCTTT. The whole variable domain, filled in from reference TRBV5-5 and TRBJ1-1, reads DAGVTQSPTHLIKTRGQQVTLRCSPISGHKSVSWYQQVLGQGPQFIFQYYEKEERGRGNFPDRFSARQFPNYSSELNVNALLLGDSALYLCASSLGQGKAFFGQGTRLTVV.